This T cell receptor (beta chain) was observed in a study of T cell changes during pregnancy in multiple sclerosis. TCRdb keeps only in-frame clones here, not all; method: immunoSEQ multiplex PCR. Of some 49,000 clones in the sample, 90% are singletons; the top ten hold 5% to 5.5%. Germline loops: CDR1 SGHTA, CDR2 FQGTGA. Trimming stripped 5 bases from V and 1 base from J, with 18 bases between. CDR3 length equals 16 residues. This clonotype was obtained from a female donor in good health, enrolled as a control in a pregnancy study. Sequenced material: peripheral blood, taken after pregnancy. The chain links TRBV7-3 to TRBJ2-7, with a possible D match to TRBD2 (5 bases). DNA for the CDR3: TGTGCCAGCAGCCCAGAAGACCGGGGAGTTTCCTACGAGCAGTACTTC. The encoded protein is CASSPEDRGVSYEQYF.